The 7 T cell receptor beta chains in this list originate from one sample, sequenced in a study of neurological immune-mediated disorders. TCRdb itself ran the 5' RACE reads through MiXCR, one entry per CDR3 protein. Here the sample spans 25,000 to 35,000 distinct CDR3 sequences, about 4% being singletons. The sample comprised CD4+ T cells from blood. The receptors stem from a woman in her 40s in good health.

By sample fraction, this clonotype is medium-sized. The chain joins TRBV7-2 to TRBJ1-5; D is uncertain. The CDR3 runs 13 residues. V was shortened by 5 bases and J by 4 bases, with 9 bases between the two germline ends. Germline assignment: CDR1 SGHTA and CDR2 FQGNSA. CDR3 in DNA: TGTGCCAGCAGCGAGGAACAGAATCAGCCCCAGCATTTT. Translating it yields CASSEEQNQPQHF.

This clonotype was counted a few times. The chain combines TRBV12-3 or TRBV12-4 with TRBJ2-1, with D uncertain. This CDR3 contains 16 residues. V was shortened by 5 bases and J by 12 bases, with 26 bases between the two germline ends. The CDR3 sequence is CASSPSGRPTMIGQFF. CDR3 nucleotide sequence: TGTGCCAGCAGTCCGTCCGGCCGCCCCACAATGATAGGGCAGTTCTTC.

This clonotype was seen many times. The CDR3, as DNA: TGTGCCAGCAAAACTAGTTTCCCAGATACGCAGTATTTT. Translated, it gives CASKTSFPDTQYF. V gene TRBV2 combines with J gene TRBJ2-3, with D maybe TRBD2 (5 bases). Germline V gene lookup returns CDR1 SNHLY and CDR2 FYNNEI. Trimming took off 7 bases at V and 4 bases at J, with 12 bases between the two ends. CDR3 length: 13 amino acids.

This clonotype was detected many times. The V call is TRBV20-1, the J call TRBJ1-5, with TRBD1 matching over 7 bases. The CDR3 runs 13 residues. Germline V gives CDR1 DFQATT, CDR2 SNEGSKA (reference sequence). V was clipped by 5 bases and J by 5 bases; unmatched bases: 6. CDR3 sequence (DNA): TGCAGTGCTGCCCCAGGGGGAGATCAGCCCCAGCATTTT. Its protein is CSAAPGGDQPQHF.

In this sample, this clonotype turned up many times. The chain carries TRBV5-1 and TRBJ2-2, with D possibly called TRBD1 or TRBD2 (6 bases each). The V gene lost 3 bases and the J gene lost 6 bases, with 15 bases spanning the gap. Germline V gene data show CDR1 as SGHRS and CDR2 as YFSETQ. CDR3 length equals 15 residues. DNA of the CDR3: TGCGCCAGCAGCTCGGAGGGGGGATCGGCCGGGGAGCTGTTTTTT. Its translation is CASSSEGGSAGELFF.

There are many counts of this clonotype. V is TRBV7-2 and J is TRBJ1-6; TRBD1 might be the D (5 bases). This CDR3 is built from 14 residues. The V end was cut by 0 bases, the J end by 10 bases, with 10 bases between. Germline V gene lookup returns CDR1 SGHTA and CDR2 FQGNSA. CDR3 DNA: TGTGCCAGCAGCTTAGCCGAGGGGAACTCACCCCTCCACTTT. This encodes CASSLAEGNSPLHF.

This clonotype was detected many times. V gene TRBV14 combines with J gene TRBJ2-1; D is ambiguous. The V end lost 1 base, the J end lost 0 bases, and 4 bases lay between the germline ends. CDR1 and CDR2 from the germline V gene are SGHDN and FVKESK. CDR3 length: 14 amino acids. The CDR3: CASSQVASYNEQFF. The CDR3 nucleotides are TGTGCCAGCAGCCAAGTTGCCTCCTACAATGAGCAGTTCTTC.